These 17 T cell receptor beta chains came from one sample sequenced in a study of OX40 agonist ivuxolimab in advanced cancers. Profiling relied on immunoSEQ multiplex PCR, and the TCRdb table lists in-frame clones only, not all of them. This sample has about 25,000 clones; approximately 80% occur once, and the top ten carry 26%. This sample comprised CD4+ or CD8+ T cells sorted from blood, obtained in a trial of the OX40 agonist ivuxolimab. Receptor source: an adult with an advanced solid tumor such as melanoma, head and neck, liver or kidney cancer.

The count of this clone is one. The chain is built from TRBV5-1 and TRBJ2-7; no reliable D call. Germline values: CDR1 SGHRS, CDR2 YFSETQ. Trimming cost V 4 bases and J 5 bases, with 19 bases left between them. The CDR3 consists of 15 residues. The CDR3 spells CASSPSPEAPHEQYF. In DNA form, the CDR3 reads TGCGCCAGCAGCCCCTCCCCCGAGGCCCCCCACGAGCAGTACTTC.

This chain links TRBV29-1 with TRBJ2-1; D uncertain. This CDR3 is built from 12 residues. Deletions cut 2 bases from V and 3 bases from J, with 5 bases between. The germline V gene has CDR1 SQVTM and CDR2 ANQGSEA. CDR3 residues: CSVESLYNEQFF. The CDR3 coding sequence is TGCAGCGTTGAAAGTCTCTACAATGAGCAGTTCTTC.

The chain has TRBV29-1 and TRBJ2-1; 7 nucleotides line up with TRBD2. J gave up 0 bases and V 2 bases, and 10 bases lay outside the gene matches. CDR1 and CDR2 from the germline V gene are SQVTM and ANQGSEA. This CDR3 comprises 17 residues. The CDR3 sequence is CSVERGELYFSYNEQFF. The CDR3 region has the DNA TGCAGCGTTGAACGGGGGGAACTTTATTTCTCCTACAATGAGCAGTTCTTC.

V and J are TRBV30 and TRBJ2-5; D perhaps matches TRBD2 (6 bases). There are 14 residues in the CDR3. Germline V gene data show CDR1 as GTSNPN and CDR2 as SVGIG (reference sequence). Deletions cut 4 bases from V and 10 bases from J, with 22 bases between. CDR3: CAWTKGGNGENQYF. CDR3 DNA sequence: TGTGCCTGGACCAAAGGAGGGAACGGCGAAAACCAGTACTTC.

The CDR3 reads CASSWDRGYNEQFF. The DNA for the CDR3 is TGTGCCAGCAGTTGGGACAGGGGCTACAATGAGCAGTTCTTC. V and J are TRBV6-5 and TRBJ2-1, with 10 bases that match TRBD1. The germline V gene encodes CDR1 MNHEY and CDR2 SVGAGI. The junction had 0 bases not matched to a gene; V was cut back by 4 bases and J by 3 bases. The CDR3 extends over 14 amino acids.

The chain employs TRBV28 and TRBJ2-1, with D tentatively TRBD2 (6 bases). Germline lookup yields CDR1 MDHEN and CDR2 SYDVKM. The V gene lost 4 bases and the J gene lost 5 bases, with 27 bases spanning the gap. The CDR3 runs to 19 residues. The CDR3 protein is CASSSPRVAGLAENNEQFF. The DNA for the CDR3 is TGTGCCAGCAGTTCGCCACGGGTGGCGGGGTTAGCGGAGAACAATGAGCAGTTCTTC.

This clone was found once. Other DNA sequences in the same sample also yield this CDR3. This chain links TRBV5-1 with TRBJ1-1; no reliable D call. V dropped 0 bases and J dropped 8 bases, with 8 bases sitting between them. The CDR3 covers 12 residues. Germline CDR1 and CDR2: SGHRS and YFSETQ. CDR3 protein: CASSLEADEAFF. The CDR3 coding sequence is TGCGCCAGCAGCTTGGAGGCGGACGAAGCTTTCTTT.

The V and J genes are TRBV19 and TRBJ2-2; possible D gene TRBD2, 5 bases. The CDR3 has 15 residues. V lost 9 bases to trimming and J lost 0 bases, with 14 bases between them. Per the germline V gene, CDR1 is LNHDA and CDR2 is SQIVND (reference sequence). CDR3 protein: CASGVGFANTGELFF. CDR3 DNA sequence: TGTGCCAGCGGGGTGGGCTTCGCGAACACCGGGGAGCTGTTTTTT.

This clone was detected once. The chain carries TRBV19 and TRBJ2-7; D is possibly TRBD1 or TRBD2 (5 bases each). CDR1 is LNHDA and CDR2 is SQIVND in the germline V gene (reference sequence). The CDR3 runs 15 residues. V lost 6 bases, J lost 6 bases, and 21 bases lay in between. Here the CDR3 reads CASSLGATTITEQYF. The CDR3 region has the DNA TGTGCCAGTAGCCTCGGGGCCACCACTATAACCGAGCAGTACTTC.

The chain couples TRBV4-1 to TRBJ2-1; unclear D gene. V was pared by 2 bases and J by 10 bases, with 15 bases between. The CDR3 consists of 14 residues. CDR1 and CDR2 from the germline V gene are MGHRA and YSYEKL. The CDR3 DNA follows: TGCGCCAGCAGCCAATTCCCCGGGTCCCGGGAGCAGTTCTTC. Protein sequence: CASSQFPGSREQFF.

CDR3 in DNA: TGCGCCAGCAGCCAAGGACTAGCGGGGGGCTACGAGCAGTACTTC. Its translation is CASSQGLAGGYEQYF. The V and J genes are TRBV4-1 and TRBJ2-7; TRBD2 agrees at 13 bases. Germline assignment: CDR1 MGHRA and CDR2 YSYEKL. The J segment lost 3 bases and the V segment lost 1 base, leaving 0 bases of the junction unmatched. The CDR3 covers 15 residues.

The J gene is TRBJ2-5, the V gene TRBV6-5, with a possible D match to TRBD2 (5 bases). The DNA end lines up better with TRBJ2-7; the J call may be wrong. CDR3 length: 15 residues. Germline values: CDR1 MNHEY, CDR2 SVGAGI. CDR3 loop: CASSYWSGLAAEQYF. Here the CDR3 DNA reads TGTGCCAGCAGTTACTGGTCGGGTCTAGCCGCCGAGCAGTACTTC.

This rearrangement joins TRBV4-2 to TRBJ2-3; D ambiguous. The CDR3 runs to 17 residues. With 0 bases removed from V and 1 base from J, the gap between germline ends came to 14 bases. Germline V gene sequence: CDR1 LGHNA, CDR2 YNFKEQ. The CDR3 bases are TGTGCCAGCAGCCAAGATGGGCTCCGTCTTCGCACAGATACGCAGTATTTT. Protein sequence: CASSQDGLRLRTDTQYF.

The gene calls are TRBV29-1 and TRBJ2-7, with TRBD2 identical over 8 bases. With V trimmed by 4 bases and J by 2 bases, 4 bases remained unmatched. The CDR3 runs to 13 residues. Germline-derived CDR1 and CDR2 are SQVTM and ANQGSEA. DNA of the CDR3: TGCAGCGTTGGGCTAGCGGGTACCTACGAGCAGTACTTC. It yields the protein CSVGLAGTYEQYF.

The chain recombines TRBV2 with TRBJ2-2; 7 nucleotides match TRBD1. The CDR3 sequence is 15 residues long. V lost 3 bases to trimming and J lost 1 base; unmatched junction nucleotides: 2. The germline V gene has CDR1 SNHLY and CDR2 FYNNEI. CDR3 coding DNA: TGTGCCAGCAGTGACAACAGGGGGAACACCGGGGAGCTGTTTTTT. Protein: CASSDNRGNTGELFF.

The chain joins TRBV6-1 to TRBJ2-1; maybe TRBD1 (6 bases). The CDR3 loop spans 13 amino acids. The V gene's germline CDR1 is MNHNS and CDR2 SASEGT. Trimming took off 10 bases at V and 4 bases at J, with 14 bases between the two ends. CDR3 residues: CATSDSQYNEQFF. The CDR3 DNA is TGTGCCACCTCGGACAGCCAATACAATGAGCAGTTCTTC.

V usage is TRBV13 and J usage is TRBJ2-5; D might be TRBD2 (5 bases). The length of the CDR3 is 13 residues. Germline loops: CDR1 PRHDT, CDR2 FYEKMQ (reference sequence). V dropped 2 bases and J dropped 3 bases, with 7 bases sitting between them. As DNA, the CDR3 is TGTGCCAGCAGCTTAAGGCGGGAAGAGACCCAGTACTTC. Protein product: CASSLRREETQYF.